Reported below is one TCR beta chain. Its antigen specificity is not known. No quality values exist for individual bases; no much larger clone is one base distant. Stable Graves' hyperthyroidism was defined as the absence of progression to ophthalmopathy over 18 months of follow-up. Hyperthyroidism patients were newly diagnosed, with disease duration under 2 months, and aged 18 to 65 years. Exclusion was applied to patients with uncontrolled infections, other autoimmune diseases, pregnancy or lactation. Diagnoses relied on clinical symptoms, serum thyroxine and TRAb, thyroid ultrasound and orbital computed tomography. Ficoll-Paque density gradient centrifugation was used to isolate PBMCs from about 10 ml of fresh peripheral blood. Trizol reagent was used to extract total RNA, and RNA quality was then checked on an Agilent 2100 Bioanalyzer. The data were obtained in a study of T cells in Graves' hyperthyroidism and ophthalmopathy (dated by TCRdb to between 2019 and 2020). In the study overall: Peripheral blood samples were taken at the time of initial diagnosis, prior to any treatment. A discovery cohort of approximately 97 patients, fewer than 50 with Graves' ophthalmopathy and about 58 with stable Graves' hyperthyroidism, was used to find distinguishing TCR V-J signatures. An independent validation cohort of about 19 hyperthyroidism patients and about 16 patients who later progressed to ophthalmopathy tested prospective prediction of ophthalmopathy. The 75 to 100 discovery patients were divided at random into training and test sets in a 7:3 ratio. Thyroid tissue and blood T-cell repertoires from several Graves' hyperthyroidism patients were also compared in the study. After sampling, hyperthyroidism patients received methimazole starting at 30 mg daily, and ophthalmopathy patients received high-dose intravenous methylprednisolone. The paper describes TCR Vbeta CDR3 sequencing of around 130 peripheral blood samples, made up of roughly 40 ophthalmopathy patients, some 76 hyperthyroidism patients and 17 progressor patients. The full study reports these points: During validation, the model predicted progression to ophthalmopathy a median of around six months ahead of onset, with roughly 65% sensitivity and roughly 75% specificity. No statistical method was used to set the sample size in advance, and investigators knew the group allocation. Most expanded thyroid clonotypes (frequency above 0.001) were also found in blood, which suggests that blood repertoires may mirror thyroid immune responses. In cross-validation, a model built on a 13 V-J signature told ophthalmopathy apart from stable hyperthyroidism with 87.88% sensitivity and around 84% specificity, and in testing the same model reached 80%/75%.

Amplification of TCR beta CDR3 regions was carried out from RNA transcripts. A first-round RT-PCR of the TCR CDR3 used the HTBI primer set with the Qiagen OneStep RT-PCR kit. The libraries were constructed in a second round of multiplex PCR and then size-selected and purified. Paired-end sequencing of the libraries was performed with 100 bp reads on an Illumina HiSeq2000. As for how the authors treated the data: SOAPnuke was used to process the raw data, throwing out any read that contained adapters or uncalled bases, had a mean Phred below 15, or lacked an exact constant-primer or identifier match. High-quality paired reads were merged using COPE v1.2.5, and each unique nucleotide sequence was defined as a clonotype. MiTCR v1.1 was used to align clonotypes to the IMGT TRBV, TRBD and TRBJ reference segments. Only V-J combinations with frequency above 0.0001, covering 98% to 99.2% of repertoires, were analysed. A TCS score was defined as the ratio between F50 (clonal expansion) and ExV (chaos), using BLOSUM62-based TCRdist between CDR3 peptides within each V-J. Welch's t-statistics and random forest reduced some 510 V-J features to some 14, which were used in a naive Bayes classifier (R e1071). Using fastp trimming at Q25 and MiXCR clonotype assembly, TCRdb reanalyzed the public sequencing data and kept in-frame beta chains. Rows merge per CDR3 protein into single entries with the most common DNA and genes. The V and J calls were not made by the authors but by TCRdb's processing. Within this sample are hundreds of thousands of distinct CDR3 sequences, with under 20% of them counted one time only. Less than 4.5% of the sample is taken by the ten largest.

The junction carries 14 bases between V and J, which are trimmed by 5 bases and 1 base respectively. From the cysteine through the phenylalanine, the CDR3 covers 15 amino acids. This entry keeps only the CDR3 DNA: 45 bases, framed from base 1. CDR1 and CDR2 (SEHNR, FQNEAQ) derive from the germline V gene (reference sequence). What was sequenced was blood. Recombination connected TRBV7-9 to TRBJ2-5; the D gene is possibly TRBD1, with 6 bases matching. This TCR was sampled from a woman in her 30s with Graves' hyperthyroidism. The bases read TGTGCCAGCAGCCGCCGGACAGAACGCCAAGAGACCCAGTACTTC. Protein translation: CASSRRTERQETQYF. Beyond the CDR3, the reference TRBV7-9 and TRBJ2-5 genes provide the residues; the full variable domain reads: DTGVSQNPRHKITKRGQNVTFRCDPISEHNRLYWYRQTLGQGPEFLTYFQNEAQLEKSRLLSDRFSAERPKGSFSTLEIQRTEQGDSAMYLCASSRRTERQETQYFGPGTRLLVL.